This is a list of T cell receptor beta chains from one sample in a study of cytomegalovirus exposure and HLA in healthy donors. The repertoire was sequenced with immunoSEQ multiplex PCR; TCRdb's copy has only in-frame clones and lacks some. This table has approximately 110,000 clones, just under 75% appearing once. Material: PBMCs. These receptors originate from a man in his 60s in good health and CMV-seropositive. The CDR3 runs from the conserved cysteine through the conserved F or W. D genes are given only for firm matches. Clone size, where shown, is once, few, many, or a class for clones that have expanded.

clone_size | j_call | d_call | v_call | cdr3_nt | cdr3_aa
once | TRBJ1-2 | TRBD1 | TRBV28 | TGTGCCATCACCCAGGGGGAGAACTATGGCTACACCTTC | CAITQGENYGYTF
few | TRBJ2-1 | . | TRBV5-5 | TGTGCCAGCAGCCCCGGTTTCTCGGGGAATGAGCAGTTCTTC | CASSPGFSGNEQFF
. | TRBJ2-4 | TRBD1 | TRBV6-5 | TGTGCCAGCAGGAAAACAGGGGGCGGAAACATTCAGTACTTC | CASRKTGGGNIQYF
. | TRBJ2-7 | . | TRBV28 | TGTGCCAGCATGTCTCGCGAGCAGTACTTC | CASMSREQYF
. | TRBJ2-5 | . | TRBV7-7 | TGTGCTAGCAGCCAAGATTGGGCTGAGACCCAGTACTTC | CASSQDWAETQYF
. | TRBJ2-7 | TRBD1 | TRBV6-1 | TGTGCCGCAAGACAGGGTAACTACGACGAGCAGTACTTC | CAARQGNYDEQYF
. | TRBJ2-1 | . | TRBV30 | TGTGCCTGGAGTGTAGTCCCCCAGGGGGGTGGGTTCTTC | CAWSVVPQGGGFF
. | TRBJ1-4 | TRBD1 | TRBV28 | TGTGCCAGCAGTTCCGGACAGGGCCCTAATGAAAAACTGTTTTTT | CASSSGQGPNEKLFF
. | TRBJ1-1 | . | TRBV12-1 | TGTGCCAGCAGCTTTAATATCAAATCGGACAGGGAGAGCGCTGAAGCTTTCTTT | CASSFNIKSDRESAEAFF
many | TRBJ1-4 | . | TRBV2 | TGTGCCAGCGAGCTAGGGTCTGGAGGGCGGAAACTGTTTTTT | CASELGSGGRKLFF
. | TRBJ2-6 | . | TRBV5-4 | TGTGCCAGCAGCCCGGCGGGCTCTGGGGCCAACGTCCTGACTTTC | CASSPAGSGANVLTF
. | TRBJ2-1 | TRBD2 | TRBV9 | TGTGCCAGCAGCCCAGGGACTAGCGGGGCCAATGAGCAGTTCTTC | CASSPGTSGANEQFF
. | TRBJ1-5 | TRBD1 | TRBV30 | TGTGCCTGGAGCACAGGGGCAATAAATCAGCCCCAGCATTTT | CAWSTGAINQPQHF
once | TRBJ2-5 | TRBD1 | TRBV9 | TGTGCCAGCAGCGTCACAGGGGGCCCTCAGGAGACCCAGTACTTC | CASSVTGGPQETQYF
. | TRBJ1-6 | TRBD1 | TRBV18 | TGTGCCAGCTCAGGACGGCTGGACAGGGGACCACCCCTCCACTTT | CASSGRLDRGPPLHF
. | TRBJ1-5 | . | TRBV27 | TGTGCCAGCAGGCCCTTGGGGGGTGGGGGTCAGCCCCAGCATTTT | CASRPLGGGGQPQHF
few | TRBJ1-6 | . | TRBV6-1 | TGTGCCAGCCAGAACCCTAATTCACCCCTCCACTTT | CASQNPNSPLHF
. | TRBJ1-6 | TRBD1 | TRBV5-6 | TGTGCCAGCAGTTCACAGGGGGCGAATAATTCACCCCTCCACTTT | CASSSQGANNSPLHF
. | TRBJ2-3 | TRBD2 | TRBV10-3 | TGTGCCATCAGTGAGTGGCTAGCGGGTAGAGATACGCAGTATTTT | CAISEWLAGRDTQYF